This entry concerns a single T cell receptor beta chain. Its antigen is undetermined. The record originates from a study of identical twins. Study-level findings and limits: Researchers reported excess low generation probability among twin-shared out-of-frame alpha sequences. Where beta out-of-frame sequences were concerned, excess twin sharing was weaker.

Germline CDR1 reads SGHRS; CDR2 reads YFSETQ. Trimming took off 0 bases at V and 2 bases at J, with 8 bases between the two ends. This CDR3 has 15 residues. A single record per CDR3 protein comes from TCRdb applying MiXCR to the 5' RACE reads. The sample contains approximately 210,000 distinct CDR3 sequences, less than 9.5% of which appear only once. Source material: memory (CD45RO+) T cells sorted from blood. The source is a woman younger than 35 in good health. The J gene is TRBJ2-2, the V gene TRBV5-1; D call uncertain. DNA of the CDR3: TGCGCCAGCAGCTTGGCTTGGATTAACACCGGGGAGCTGTTTTTT. Protein sequence: CASSLAWINTGELFF.